These T cell receptor beta chains were read from a single sample in a study of graft-versus-host responses after intestinal transplantation. Clones were read by immunoSEQ multiplex PCR, and TCRdb kept only the in-frame ones, dropping some. The sample has over 80,000 clones; around 86% are singletons. The source material was PBMCs, sampled 255 days after intestinal transplant. Source of these receptors: a human patient who received an intestinal transplant, so some T cells may come from the graft donor. Each CDR3 is given with its conserved first and last residue. Fields, in order: J gene, D gene, V gene, clone size, CDR3 DNA, CDR3 protein. The D gene is left open where the match is weak. Expanded clones get a size class; other rows say once, few or many, or leave the size out.

TRBJ2-5 | NA | TRBV5-1 | NA | TGCGCCAGCAGCTTAATTGTTCAAGAGACCCAGTACTTC | CASSLIVQETQYF
TRBJ1-1 | NA | TRBV19 | NA | TGTGCCAGTAGTATCAGGGCCAACACTGAAGCTTTCTTT | CASSIRANTEAFF
TRBJ2-4 | NA | TRBV30 | NA | TGTGCCTGGAGTGTACTGTGCTTTTCCAAAAACATTCAGTACTTC | CAWSVLCFSKNIQYF
TRBJ1-1 | NA | TRBV2 | NA | TGTGCCAGCAGTGATTGGGAAGCTTTCTTT | CASSDWEAFF
TRBJ1-1 | TRBD1 | TRBV4-1 | NA | TGCGCCAGCAGTCAGAGACAGGGCGGCACTGAAGCTTTCTTT | CASSQRQGGTEAFF
TRBJ2-5 | TRBD2 | TRBV6-5 | NA | TGTGCCAGCAGTTACCGGCTAGCGGTGTACCAAGAGACCCAGTACTTC | CASSYRLAVYQETQYF
TRBJ1-5 | NA | TRBV6-1 | NA | TGTGCCAGCAGTGAAGGGGAAACCCAGCCCCAGCATTTT | CASSEGETQPQHF
TRBJ2-7 | NA | TRBV10-1 | NA | TGCGCCAGCAGTGAGTCACAGGAGACCTACGAGCAGTACTTC | CASSESQETYEQYF
TRBJ2-7 | TRBD1 | TRBV5-1 | NA | TGCGCCAGCAGCGTGGGACAGGGCGCCATCCACGAGCAGTACTTC | CASSVGQGAIHEQYF
TRBJ2-7 | NA | TRBV27 | NA | TGTGCCAGCAGTTTAAGAGGGGGAACCTACGAGCAGTACTTC | CASSLRGGTYEQYF
TRBJ1-5 | NA | TRBV27 | NA | TGTGCCAGCAGCTTAACATCCGGGGCAAATAGCAATCAGCCCCAGCATTTT | CASSLTSGANSNQPQHF
TRBJ2-2 | NA | TRBV11-3 | NA | TGTGCCAGCAGCTTAAGAACAGGTGAAAGCACCGGGGAGCTGTTTTTT | CASSLRTGESTGELFF
TRBJ1-4 | NA | TRBV4-1 | NA | TGCGCCAGCAGCCAAGAAGAAGGAGTAAGGCCCTTGAGGGGTGAAAAACTGTTTTTT | CASSQEEGVRPLRGEKLFF
TRBJ2-1 | TRBD2 | TRBV18 | NA | TGTGCCAGCTCACCACCTAGCGGGAGCGTCGATGAGCAGTTCTTC | CASSPPSGSVDEQFF
TRBJ1-5 | NA | TRBV6-1 | NA | TGTGCCAGCAGTATATTAAGGGCCCAGCATTTT | CASSILRAQHF
TRBJ2-1 | TRBD2 | TRBV6-1 | NA | TGTGCCAGCAGTTTAGCGGGGAGATACAATGAGCAGTTCTTC | CASSLAGRYNEQFF
TRBJ1-2 | TRBD1 | TRBV10-3 | NA | TGTGCCATCACCCCAGGACAGGGGACGCCGGCCCCTAACTATGGCTACACCTTC | CAITPGQGTPAPNYGYTF
TRBJ2-1 | TRBD2 | TRBV9 | NA | TGTGCCAGCAGCCCCAGACAGGGACTAGCGGGCCTCAATGAGCAGTTCTTC | CASSPRQGLAGLNEQFF
TRBJ1-2 | NA | TRBV27 | NA | TGTGCCAGCAGACCACTTACGTCCTCCCACTATGGCTACACCTTC | CASRPLTSSHYGYTF
TRBJ2-3 | TRBD1 | TRBV6-5 | NA | TGTGCCAGCAGTTTAAGGGGGCCAGATACGCAGTATTTT | CASSLRGPDTQYF
TRBJ1-5 | NA | TRBV2 | NA | TGTGCCAGCAACGCGGATTCAGGACAGCCCCAGCATTTT | CASNADSGQPQHF
TRBJ2-3 | TRBD1 | TRBV18 | NA | TGTGCCAGCGTCGGGGGACCCAGGGGGCGGACCACAGATACGCAGTATTTT | CASVGGPRGRTTDTQYF
TRBJ2-1 | TRBD1 | TRBV5-4 | NA | TGTGCCAGCAGCTCAACTGGACAGGGGGCTTTTCGCCACAATGAGCAGTTCTTC | CASSSTGQGAFRHNEQFF
TRBJ1-2 | TRBD1 | TRBV6-5 | NA | TGTGCCAGCAGTTACCGAGACAGGGGGCGGGATGGCTACACCTTC | CASSYRDRGRDGYTF
TRBJ2-3 | NA | TRBV12-2 | NA | TGTGCAAGTCGACTACAGACAGGGCGTTCAGATACGCAGTATTTT | CASRLQTGRSDTQYF
TRBJ2-6 | NA | TRBV7-9 | NA | TGTGCCAGCAGCCCCCCCTCCGGTGACGTCTCTGGGGCCAACGTCCTGACTTTC | CASSPPSGDVSGANVLTF
TRBJ2-4 | NA | TRBV15 | NA | TGTGCCACCAGCAGAGATCGGGGAACAGATCTAGCCAAAAACATTCAGTACTTC | CATSRDRGTDLAKNIQYF
TRBJ2-1 | TRBD2 | TRBV2 | once | TGTGCCAGCAGAGATACTAGCGGAGCTTACAATGAGCAGTTCTTC | CASRDTSGAYNEQFF
TRBJ1-5 | TRBD1 | TRBV28 | NA | TGTGCCAGCAGTTTACCTACAGGGGTTGGCAATCAGCCCCAGCATTTT | CASSLPTGVGNQPQHF
TRBJ1-1 | NA | TRBV7-3 | NA | TGTGCCAGCAGCTTAAACCCGGGAGGGAACACTGAAGCTTTCTTT | CASSLNPGGNTEAFF
TRBJ2-3 | NA | TRBV28 | NA | TGTGCCAGCAGTTTTATCTTTTTCGGTAGGGCCTTGGTGGATACGCAGTATTTT | CASSFIFFGRALVDTQYF
TRBJ1-4 | NA | TRBV28 | NA | TGTGCCAGCAGTTTACTAGCCGGAAAACTGTTTTTT | CASSLLAGKLFF
TRBJ2-4 | NA | TRBV5-6 | NA | TGTGCCAGCAGCCAAGGAGTTGGCAAAAACATTCAGTACTTC | CASSQGVGKNIQYF
TRBJ2-7 | TRBD1 | TRBV13 | NA | TGTGCCAGCAGCTTCAGGGGGCCCTACGAGCAGTACTTC | CASSFRGPYEQYF
TRBJ1-1 | TRBD1 | TRBV6-5 | NA | TGTGCCAGCAGTTACGCAGGGGGGAGCACTGAAGCTTTCTTT | CASSYAGGSTEAFF
TRBJ1-1 | NA | TRBV20-1 | NA | TGCAGTGCTAGTGCCAACACTGAAGCTTTCTTT | CSASANTEAFF
TRBJ1-2 | NA | TRBV6-6 | NA | TGTGCCAGCAGTTACTCTACCAAGACCTATGGCTACACCTTC | CASSYSTKTYGYTF
TRBJ2-5 | NA | TRBV28 | NA | TGTGCCAGCAGCACGGAGGGCTTTCAAGAGACCCAGTACTTC | CASSTEGFQETQYF
TRBJ1-1 | NA | TRBV6-5 | few | TGTGCCAGCAGTTTAGAAGGGAACACTGAAGCTTTCTTT | CASSLEGNTEAFF
TRBJ2-1 | NA | TRBV27 | NA | TGTGCCAGCAGTAAACAGGCGGGCTCCTACAATGAGCAGTTCTTC | CASSKQAGSYNEQFF
TRBJ1-5 | TRBD1 | TRBV7-8 | NA | TGTGCCAGCAGCTCCACAGGGGAGCCCCAGCATTTT | CASSSTGEPQHF
TRBJ2-5 | NA | TRBV5-1 | NA | TGCGCCAGCAGCTTGATTGGGGCCCCAGAGACCCAGTACTTC | CASSLIGAPETQYF
TRBJ1-1 | NA | TRBV4-3 | NA | TGCGCCAGCAGCCAAGGACGGGCGAACACTGAAGCTTTCTTT | CASSQGRANTEAFF
TRBJ1-3 | TRBD1 | TRBV10-3 | few | TGTGCCATTAGGGACAGCTCTGGAAACACCATATATTTT | CAIRDSSGNTIYF
TRBJ1-2 | NA | TRBV27 | NA | TGTGCCAGCAGTTCTCGGGCAGGGTCGATAAACTATGGCTACACCTTC | CASSSRAGSINYGYTF
TRBJ2-7 | NA | TRBV6-1 | NA | TGTGCCAGCAGTCCAAGCTGGGGGGTCTCCTACGAGCAGTACTTC | CASSPSWGVSYEQYF
TRBJ2-5 | NA | TRBV5-1 | NA | TGCGCCAGCAGCTTTGGCCGTACTCAAGAGACCCAGTACTTC | CASSFGRTQETQYF
TRBJ2-7 | TRBD1 | TRBV7-9 | NA | TGTGCCAGCAGCTTCACAGGGGACCCCTCCTACGAGCAGTACTTC | CASSFTGDPSYEQYF
TRBJ1-2 | NA | TRBV7-9 | NA | TGTGCCAGCAGCTCCTGGGACGGATTCGGCTACACCTTC | CASSSWDGFGYTF
TRBJ2-7 | NA | TRBV28 | NA | TGTGCCACCTCACTACTCCCTAGCGAGCAGTACTTC | CATSLLPSEQYF
TRBJ2-3 | NA | TRBV5-1 | NA | TGCGCCAGCAGCCAGTACAGGGCGTTGGGTAAGGCAGATACGCAGTATTTT | CASSQYRALGKADTQYF